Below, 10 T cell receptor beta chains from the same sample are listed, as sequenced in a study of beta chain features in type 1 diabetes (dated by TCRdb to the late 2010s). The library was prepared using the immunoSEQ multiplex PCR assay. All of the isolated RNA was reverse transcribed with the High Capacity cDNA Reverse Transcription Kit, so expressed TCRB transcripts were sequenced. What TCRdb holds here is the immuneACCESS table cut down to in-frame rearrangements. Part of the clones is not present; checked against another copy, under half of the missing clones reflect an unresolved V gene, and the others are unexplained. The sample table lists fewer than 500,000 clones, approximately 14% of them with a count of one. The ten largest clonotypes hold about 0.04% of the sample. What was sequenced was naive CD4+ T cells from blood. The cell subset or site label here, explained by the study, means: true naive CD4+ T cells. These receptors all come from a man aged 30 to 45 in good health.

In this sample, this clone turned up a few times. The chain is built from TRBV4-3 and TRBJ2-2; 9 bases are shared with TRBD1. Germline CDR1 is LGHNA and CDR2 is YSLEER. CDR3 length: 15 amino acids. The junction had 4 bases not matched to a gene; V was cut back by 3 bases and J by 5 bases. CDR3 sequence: CASSHAGQGTGELFF. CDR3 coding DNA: TGCGCCAGCAGCCACGCGGGACAGGGTACCGGGGAGCTGTTTTTT.

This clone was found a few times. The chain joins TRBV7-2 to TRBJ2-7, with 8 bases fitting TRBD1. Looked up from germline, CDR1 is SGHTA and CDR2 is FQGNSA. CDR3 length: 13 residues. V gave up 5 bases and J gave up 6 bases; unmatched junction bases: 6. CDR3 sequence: CASSVPTGGEQYF. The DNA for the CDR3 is TGTGCCAGCAGCGTACCCACAGGGGGCGAGCAGTACTTC.

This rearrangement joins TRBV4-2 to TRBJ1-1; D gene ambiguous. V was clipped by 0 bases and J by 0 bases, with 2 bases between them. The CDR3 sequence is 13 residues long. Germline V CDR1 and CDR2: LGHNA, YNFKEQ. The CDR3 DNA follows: TGTGCCAGCAGCCAAGACCTGAACACTGAAGCTTTCTTT. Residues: CASSQDLNTEAFF.

The CDR3 region is CASSVEVRGHNEQFF. The CDR3 coding sequence is TGTGCCAGCAGCGTAGAGGTCAGGGGGCACAATGAGCAGTTCTTC. The rearrangement joins TRBV9 to TRBJ2-1, with TRBD1 matching 8 bases. CDR3 size: 15 residues. Trimming removed 0 bases from V and 5 bases from J; junction bases left unmatched: 4. Germline V CDR1 and CDR2: SGDLS, YYNGEE.

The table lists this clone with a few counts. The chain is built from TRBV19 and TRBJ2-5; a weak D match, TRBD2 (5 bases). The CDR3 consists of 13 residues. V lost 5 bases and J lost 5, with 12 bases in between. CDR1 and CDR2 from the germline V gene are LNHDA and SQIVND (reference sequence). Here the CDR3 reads CASSPGFTETQYF. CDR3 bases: TGTGCCAGTAGTCCGGGATTCACGGAGACCCAGTACTTC.

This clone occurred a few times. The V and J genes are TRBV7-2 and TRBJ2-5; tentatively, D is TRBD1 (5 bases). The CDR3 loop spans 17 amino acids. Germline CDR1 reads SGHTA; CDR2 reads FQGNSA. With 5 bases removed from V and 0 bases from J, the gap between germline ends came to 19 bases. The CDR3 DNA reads TGTGCCAGCAGCGGCCTCTTGGTTCAGGGTCACCAAGAGACCCAGTACTTC. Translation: CASSGLLVQGHQETQYF. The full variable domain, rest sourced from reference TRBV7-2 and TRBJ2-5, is GAGVSQSPSNKVTEKGKDVELRCDPISGHTALYWYRQSLGQGLEFLIYFQGNSAPDKSGLPSDRFSAERTGGSVSTLTIQRTQQEDSAVYLCASSGLLVQGHQETQYFGPGTRLLVL.

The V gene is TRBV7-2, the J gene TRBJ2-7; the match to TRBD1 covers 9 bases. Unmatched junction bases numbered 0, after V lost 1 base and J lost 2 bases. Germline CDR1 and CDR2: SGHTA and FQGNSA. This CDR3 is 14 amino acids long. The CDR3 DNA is TGTGCCAGCAGCTTAGACAGGGGGCCCTACGAGCAGTACTTC. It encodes CASSLDRGPYEQYF.

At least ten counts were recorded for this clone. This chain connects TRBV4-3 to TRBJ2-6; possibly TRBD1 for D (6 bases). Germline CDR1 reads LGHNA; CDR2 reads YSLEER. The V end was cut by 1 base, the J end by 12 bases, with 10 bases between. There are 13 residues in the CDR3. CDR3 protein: CASSQVGASVLTF. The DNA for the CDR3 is TGCGCCAGCAGCCAAGTGGGGGCCTCCGTCCTGACTTTC.

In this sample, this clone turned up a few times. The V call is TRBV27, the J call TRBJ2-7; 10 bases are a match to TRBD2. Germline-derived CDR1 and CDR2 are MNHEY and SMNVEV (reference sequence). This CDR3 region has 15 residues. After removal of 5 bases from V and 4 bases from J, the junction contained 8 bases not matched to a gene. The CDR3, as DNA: TGTGCCAGCAGTCGGCGAGGACTAGCGGAATACGAGCAGTACTTC. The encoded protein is CASSRRGLAEYEQYF.

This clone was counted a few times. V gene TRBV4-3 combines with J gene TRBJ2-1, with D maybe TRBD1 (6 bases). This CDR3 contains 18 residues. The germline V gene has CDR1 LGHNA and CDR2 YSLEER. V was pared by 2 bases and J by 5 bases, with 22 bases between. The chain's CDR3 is CASSQSSFRDRLHNEQFF. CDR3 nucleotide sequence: TGCGCCAGCAGCCAAAGCAGCTTTCGCGACAGGCTTCACAATGAGCAGTTCTTC.